This entry is about one T cell receptor (beta chain). Sequenced by immunoSEQ multiplex PCR; TCRdb stores in-frame clones only, minus some. The table has about 64,000 clones, 90% to 97% seen once; the top ten hold around 0.093%. This sample stems from a study of siplizumab effects on memory and regulatory T cells. The V and J ends lost 5 bases and 7 bases respectively, with 11 bases between them. The CDR3 loop spans 12 amino acids. CDR1 and CDR2 from the germline V gene are LGHNA and YNFKEQ. The material sequenced was naive CD8+ T cells sorted from blood. The source is a human donor in good health. This chain joins TRBV4-2 and TRBJ1-1, with D hard to call. CDR3 sequence (DNA): TGTGCCAGCAGCTTGGGAAGCGTTGAAGCTTTCTTT. This sequence encodes CASSLGSVEAFF.